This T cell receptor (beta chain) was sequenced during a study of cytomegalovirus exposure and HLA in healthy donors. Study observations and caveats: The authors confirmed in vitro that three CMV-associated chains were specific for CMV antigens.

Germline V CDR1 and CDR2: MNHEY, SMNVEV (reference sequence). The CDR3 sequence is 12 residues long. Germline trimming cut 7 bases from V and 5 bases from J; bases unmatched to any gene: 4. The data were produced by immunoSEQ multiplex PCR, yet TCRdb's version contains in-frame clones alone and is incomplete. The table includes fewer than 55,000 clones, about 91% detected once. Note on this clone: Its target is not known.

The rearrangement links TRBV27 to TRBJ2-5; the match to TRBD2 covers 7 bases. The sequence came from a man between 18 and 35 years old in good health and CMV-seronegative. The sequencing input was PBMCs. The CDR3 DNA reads TGTGCCAGCACAAGGGGAGGGGAGACCCAGTACTTC. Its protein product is CASTRGGETQYF.